The 16 T cell receptor beta chains below come from one sample, sequenced in a study of yellow fever vaccine responses in identical twins. TCRdb itself ran the RT-PCR reads through MiXCR, one entry per CDR3 protein. The sample yields approximately 32,000 distinct CDR3 sequences, 50% to 65% seen once. The source material was T cells from blood (PBMCs), unsorted or a sorted subset (not recorded which), sampled before or after yellow fever vaccination (not recorded which). The receptors were sampled from a young woman who received the yellow fever vaccine.

The chain combines TRBV15 with TRBJ2-1; TRBD1 might be the D (7 bases). Germline V CDR1 and CDR2: LNHNV, YYDKDF (reference sequence). Trimming stripped 4 bases from V and 4 bases from J, with 14 bases between. This CDR3 contains 15 residues. The CDR3 DNA is TGTGCCACCAGCACCGGTGCAGGGGGGTACAATGAGCAGTTCTTC. It translates to CATSTGAGGYNEQFF.

This clonotype has just a few counts. The chain couples TRBV24-1 to TRBJ2-3; D ambiguous. CDR3 size: 13 residues. Germline CDR1 is KGHDR and CDR2 is SFDVKD. The V and J ends lost 4 bases and 0 bases respectively, with 4 bases between them. This CDR3 reads CATSEPSTDTQYF. The CDR3 bases are TGTGCCACCAGTGAACCAAGCACAGATACGCAGTATTTT.

In its sample, this clonotype was seen a few times. V usage is TRBV28 and J usage is TRBJ1-5; D unclear. CDR1 MDHEN and CDR2 SYDVKM come from the germline V gene. The CDR3 contains 15 residues. V shed 1 base and J shed 3 bases, with 10 bases lying between them. As DNA, the CDR3 is TGTGCCAGCAGTTTATATGGAGGAGACAATCAGCCCCAGCATTTT. As protein: CASSLYGGDNQPQHF.

The gene calls are TRBV7-9 and TRBJ2-3; no definite D call. In germline, CDR1 is SEHNR, CDR2 FQNEAQ (reference sequence). This CDR3 is 15 amino acids long. Trimming left V 3 bases short and J 1 base short, with 11 bases between. The CDR3: CASSFLGPGTDTQYF. The CDR3 coding sequence is TGTGCCAGCAGCTTTCTAGGACCTGGCACAGATACGCAGTATTTT.

This clonotype was seen a few times. This chain links TRBV6-1 with TRBJ2-3, with a possible D match to TRBD2 (7 bases). This CDR3 has 14 amino acids. V was cut by 2 bases and J by 4 bases, with 10 bases left in between. Germline assignment: CDR1 MNHNS and CDR2 SASEGT. The CDR3 here is CASSESGGADTQYF. The CDR3 nucleotides are TGTGCCAGCAGTGAATCGGGGGGCGCAGATACGCAGTATTTT.

Only a few counts were recorded for this clonotype. V is TRBV6-4 and J is TRBJ1-5, with D uncertain. Germline lookup yields CDR1 MRHNA and CDR2 SNTAGT. CDR3 length equals 13 residues. V shed 2 bases and J shed 7 bases, with 9 bases lying between them. The CDR3 region is CASSDKIGQPQHF. CDR3 DNA sequence: TGTGCCAGCAGTGACAAGATAGGGCAGCCCCAGCATTTT.

This clonotype was seen just once. V usage is TRBV15 and J usage is TRBJ1-2; the D is unclear. V was clipped by 0 bases and J by 8 bases, with 22 bases between them. The CDR3 extends over 17 amino acids. Germline CDR1 LNHNV, CDR2 YYDKDF (reference sequence). The CDR3 DNA sequence: TGTGCCACCAGCAGAGATAAACCAGGCATGACCTTGACCGGCTACACCTTC. Residues: CATSRDKPGMTLTGYTF.

This clonotype was recorded once. The chain employs TRBV18 and TRBJ2-3; no definite D call. This CDR3 is built from 15 residues. Germline values: CDR1 KGHSH, CDR2 LQKENI. V was pared by 0 bases and J by 1 base, with 8 bases between. The CDR3: CASSPPVVGTDTQYF. The CDR3 nucleotides are TGTGCCAGCTCACCACCAGTTGTCGGCACAGATACGCAGTATTTT. The complete variable domain, with remaining parts taken from reference TRBV18 and TRBJ2-3, reads NAGVMQNPRHLVRRRGQEARLRCSPMKGHSHVYWYRQLPEEGLKFMVYLQKENIIDESGMPKERFSAEFPKEGPSILRIQQVVRGDSAAYFCASSPPVVGTDTQYFGPGTRLTVL.

This clonotype has only a few counts. The chain's CDR3 is CASRKQFF. Written as DNA, the CDR3 is TGTGCCAGCAGGAAGCAGTTCTTC. The chain uses TRBV7-2 and TRBJ2-1; D unresolved. Looked up from germline, CDR1 is SGHTA and CDR2 is FQGNSA. The CDR3 is made up of 8 amino acids. V lost 6 bases and J lost 11, with 2 bases in between.

The chain carries TRBV12-3 or TRBV12-4 and TRBJ2-2, with 8 bases aligning to TRBD2. V was pared by 3 bases and J by 5 bases, with 5 bases of the junction left unmatched. This CDR3 region has 15 residues. CDR3 sequence (DNA): TGTGCCAGCAGTTTGAGGCGGGGGGAAACCGGGGAGCTGTTTTTT. It is translated as CASSLRRGETGELFF.

The rearrangement joins TRBV3-1 to TRBJ1-2; TRBD1 aligns across 7 bases. CDR1 and CDR2 from the germline V gene are LGHDT and YNNKEL (reference sequence). This CDR3 contains 12 residues. Trimming took 1 base from V and 13 from J; bases not matched to a gene: 6. The CDR3 DNA is TGTGCCAGCAGCCAAGTTGAGGGGGCTATCACCTTC. Residues: CASSQVEGAITF. The variable domain in full, with the rest retrieved from reference TRBV3-1 and TRBJ1-2, is DTAVSQTPKYLVTQMGNDKSIKCEQNLGHDTMYWYKQDSKKFLKIMFSYNNKELIINETVPNRFSPKSPDKAHLNLHINSLELGDSAVYFCASSQVEGAITFGSGTRLTVV.

This chain joins TRBV2 and TRBJ2-7, with D perhaps matching TRBD1 or TRBD2 (6 bases each). The V gene's germline CDR1 is SNHLY and CDR2 FYNNEI. V shed 8 bases and J shed 0 bases, with 11 bases lying between them. CDR3 length: 13 amino acids. The DNA for the CDR3 is TGTGCCAGCCTAGGGGGGATCTCCTACGAGCAGTACTTC. Translated, it gives CASLGGISYEQYF.

V is TRBV24-1 and J is TRBJ2-1; 10 bases match TRBD2. Germline lookup yields CDR1 KGHDR and CDR2 SFDVKD. Trimming removed 5 bases from V and 12 bases from J; junction bases left unmatched: 6. The CDR3 sequence is 13 residues long. DNA of the CDR3: TGTGCCACCAGTGGAGGGGCTAGCGGGGGGCAGTTCTTC. It yields the protein CATSGGASGGQFF.

This rearrangement joins TRBV2 to TRBJ2-3; 12 bases map to TRBD2. J gave up 7 bases and V 3 bases, and 5 bases lay outside the gene matches. The V gene's germline CDR1 is SNHLY and CDR2 FYNNEI. CDR3 size: 15 residues. The CDR3 nucleotides are TGTGCCAGCAGTGAGGGGACTAGCGGGTTCAATACGCAGTATTTT. Translated, it gives CASSEGTSGFNTQYF.

The chain uses TRBV28 and TRBJ1-2, with 7 bases matching TRBD1. The V and J ends lost 5 bases and 5 bases, in that order; junction bases with no gene match: 8. The CDR3 runs to 14 residues. Per germline, CDR1 MDHEN and CDR2 SYDVKM. CDR3 sequence reads: CASSEWTGQYGYTF. The CDR3, as DNA: TGTGCCAGCAGTGAATGGACGGGACAGTATGGCTACACCTTC.

This chain connects TRBV2 to TRBJ1-4; 7 nucleotides agree with TRBD1. Germline CDR1 and CDR2: SNHLY and FYNNEI. Trimming cost V 4 bases and J 4 bases; bases outside gene matches: 9. The CDR3 runs 16 residues. The CDR3, as DNA: TGTGCCAGCAGTGTGGACAGGTTCGTCGGTAATGAAAAACTGTTTTTT. Translation: CASSVDRFVGNEKLFF.